This TCR beta chain was sequenced in a study of cytomegalovirus exposure and HLA in healthy donors. Study-level results: The authors confirmed in vitro that three CMV-associated chains were specific for CMV antigens.

The junction had 10 bases not matched to a gene; V was cut back by 5 bases and J by 0 bases. Germline-derived CDR1 and CDR2 are LNHDA and SQIVND (reference sequence). The CDR3 runs 18 residues. A word on this clone: No antigen is known for it.

Primers included in the PCR were 60 Vbeta and 13 Jbeta primers. Study processing details: Later, an analysis found around 80 million unique TCR beta chains, and roughly 9.9 million of these were shared. Produced via immunoSEQ multiplex PCR; TCRdb's table is partial and in-frame only. V and J calls and clone size come straight from that table; D and trimming were deduced from the DNA. Here the sample spans about 130,000 clones, roughly 80% being singletons. This chain joins TRBV19 and TRBJ2-2, with TRBD1 identical over 9 bases. Sequenced: PBMCs. The TCR originated in a man aged 50 or older in good health and CMV-seronegative. The chain's CDR3 is CASSSSPGTGSNTGELFF. In nucleotides, the CDR3 is TGTGCCAGTAGTTCCAGTCCCGGGACAGGGTCGAACACCGGGGAGCTGTTTTTT.